The clone carrying this T cell receptor (beta chain) has just a few counts. Antigen specificity is unknown. MiXCR, applied by TCRdb to the RT-PCR reads, yields one record per CDR3 protein. The data show hundreds of thousands of distinct CDR3 sequences, roughly 20% seen once. Germline assignment: CDR1 DFQATT and CDR2 SNEGSKA (reference sequence). This CDR3 has 16 amino acids. Trimming took 2 bases from V and 0 from J, leaving 11 bases between them. This sample was taken from a study of response to subunit inactivated influenza vaccine. Regarding the study as a whole: With each seasonal influenza vaccination, the authors suggested, few new T cells are recruited.

The TCR was taken from a man aged 45 to 65 who received an inactivated influenza vaccine. Sequencing used PBMCs from blood, obtained about 5 days after vaccination. The rearrangement joins TRBV20-1 to TRBJ1-6; D remains unclear. The CDR3 spells CSARTKDDSYNSPLHF. In nucleotides, the CDR3 is TGCAGTGCTAGAACCAAAGACGACTCCTATAATTCACCCCTCCACTTT.